A single T cell receptor beta chain is shown here with its context. These data originate in a study of blood T cell repertoires in COVID-19. In the study overall: Samples of COVID-19 (acute and convalescent) were obtained from the United States, Italy and Spain.

Original processing notes: Amplifying reference gene primers gave estimates of nucleated cell counts. Assay: immunoSEQ multiplex PCR; the TCRdb copy retains only in-frame clones and omits some. Clone size and V and J calls were adopted from that table, with D and trimming inferred from the DNA. The sample records a few hundred thousand clones, more than 80% being singletons. Those who participated ranged in age from roughly 18 to 90 years and resided in 20 to 30 US areas. Donors of Cohort 3 who recovered were those that had two negative PCRs, clearance, or symptom resolution. In germline, CDR1 is LGHNA, CDR2 YNFKEQ. The CDR3 loop spans 17 amino acids. The V end was cut by 3 bases, the J end by 4 bases, with 19 bases between.

The specimen was PBMCs or T cells enriched from blood (not recorded which). The J gene is TRBJ1-3, the V gene TRBV4-2; D not resolved. The TCR originated in a man aged 18-30 years who had recovered from COVID-19. CDR3 loop: CASSQSGHRGTGNTIYF. The CDR3 bases are TGTGCCAGCAGCCAGTCGGGTCATCGCGGAACGGGAAACACCATATATTTT.